The clone carrying this TCR beta chain was observed at least ten times. As yet, its antigen is unknown. Using its own MiXCR run on the reads, TCRdb lists one record per CDR3 protein. In the table there are some 300,000 distinct CDR3 sequences, around 10% of which are singletons. This record belongs to a study of T cell repertoires in cytomegalovirus infection. Study in general: TCR beta signatures that were public indicated CMV infection and matching HLA type. Study observations and caveats: CMV carriers with the relevant HLA were identified by cumulative public TCR beta family frequency. CMV-specific TCR beta clonotypes restricted by HLA-C were the ones dominating the ex vivo response.

The CDR3 extends over 17 amino acids. V trimming: 6 bases; J trimming: 0 bases; junction bases outside the gene matches: 10. This chain joins TRBV12-3 or TRBV12-4 and TRBJ1-3, with 8 bases identical to TRBD1. Sequencing was performed on PBMCs. This clonotype was obtained from a human donor in good health (CMV status not recorded). Some clones in this sample may be carry-over from other donors' samples. The CDR3 protein is CASRADRGPNSGNTIYF. The CDR3 coding sequence is TGTGCCAGCAGAGCCGACAGGGGACCGAACTCTGGAAACACCATATATTTT.